This T cell receptor (beta chain) stems from a study of cytomegalovirus exposure and HLA in healthy donors. On this clone: Its antigen is as yet unknown.

Regarding the study as a whole: In a later analysis, V- and J-gene trimming of beta chains associated with a DCLRE1C missense variant, replicated independently. The authors listed around 150 TCR beta chains as cytomegalovirus-associated.

The CDR3 consists of 14 residues. The germline V gene encodes CDR1 KGHSH and CDR2 LQKENI. Trimming removed 3 bases from V and 7 bases from J; junction bases left unmatched: 6. 60 Vbeta and 13 Jbeta primers were used in PCR. Some clones are missing from TCRdb's copy, which holds only in-frame ones; the method was immunoSEQ multiplex PCR. The data contain some 70,000 clones, 84% of them seen just once; the ten biggest clones take up 2% to 2.5%. This clonotype was obtained from a woman in her fifties or sixties in good health and CMV-seronegative. The sample was PBMCs. The genes are TRBV18 and TRBJ1-1, with 9 bases matching TRBD1. The DNA for the CDR3 is TGTGCCAGCTCACCGCGCCGGGACAGGGATGAAGCTTTCTTT. Translated, it gives CASSPRRDRDEAFF.